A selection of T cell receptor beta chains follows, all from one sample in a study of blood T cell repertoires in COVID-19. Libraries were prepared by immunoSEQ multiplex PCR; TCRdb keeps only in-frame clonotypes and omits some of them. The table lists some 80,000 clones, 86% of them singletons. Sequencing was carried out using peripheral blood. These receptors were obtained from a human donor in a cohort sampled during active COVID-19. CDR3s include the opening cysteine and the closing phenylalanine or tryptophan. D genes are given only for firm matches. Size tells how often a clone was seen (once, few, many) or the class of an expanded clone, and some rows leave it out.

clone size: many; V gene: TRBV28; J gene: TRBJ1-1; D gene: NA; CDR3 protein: CASLMGGNTEAFF; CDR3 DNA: TGTGCCAGCCTTATGGGGGGGAACACTGAAGCTTTCTTT
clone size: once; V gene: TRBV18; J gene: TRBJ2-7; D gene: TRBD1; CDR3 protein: CASSSPGQGLYEQYF; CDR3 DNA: TGTGCCAGCTCGTCACCGGGACAGGGGTTATACGAGCAGTACTTC
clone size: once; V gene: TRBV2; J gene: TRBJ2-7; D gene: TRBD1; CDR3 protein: CASQTWDRNYEQYF; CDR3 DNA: TGTGCCAGCCAGACCTGGGACAGGAACTACGAGCAGTACTTC
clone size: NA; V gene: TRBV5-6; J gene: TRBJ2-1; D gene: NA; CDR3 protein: CASSFLGGPSSYNEQFF; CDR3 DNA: TGTGCCAGCAGCTTTTTGGGCGGGCCAAGCTCCTACAATGAGCAGTTCTTC
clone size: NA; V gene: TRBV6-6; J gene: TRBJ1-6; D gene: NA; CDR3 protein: CASSNRAHNSPLHF; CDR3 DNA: TGTGCCAGCAGCAACAGGGCCCATAATTCACCCCTCCACTTT
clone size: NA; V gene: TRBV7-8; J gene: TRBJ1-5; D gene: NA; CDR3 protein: CASSLGRGGVGNQPQHF; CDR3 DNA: TGTGCCAGCAGCTTAGGGCGGGGGGGCGTAGGCAATCAGCCCCAGCATTTT
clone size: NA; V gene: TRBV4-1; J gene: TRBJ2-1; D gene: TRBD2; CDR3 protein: CASSLRTSGGYFSYNEQFF; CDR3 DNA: TGCGCCAGCAGCCTACGGACTAGCGGGGGGTACTTTTCCTACAATGAGCAGTTCTTC
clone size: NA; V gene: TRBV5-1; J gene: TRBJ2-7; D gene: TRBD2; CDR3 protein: CATREGLYDSYEQYF; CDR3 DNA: TGCGCCACCCGGGAGGGCCTTTATGACTCCTACGAGCAGTACTTC
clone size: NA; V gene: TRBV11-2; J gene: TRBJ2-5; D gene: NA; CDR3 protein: CASSPTVQGPQYF; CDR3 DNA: TGTGCCAGCAGCCCGACAGTGCAAGGTCCCCAGTACTTC
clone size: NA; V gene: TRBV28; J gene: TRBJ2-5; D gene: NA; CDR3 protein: CASSPHGALRETQYF; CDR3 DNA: TGTGCCAGCAGTCCCCATGGGGCACTTAGGGAGACCCAGTACTTC
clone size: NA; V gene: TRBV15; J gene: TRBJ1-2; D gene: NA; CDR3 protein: CATSRRDTGRHYTF; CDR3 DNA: TGTGCCACCAGCAGAAGAGATACGGGGAGACACTACACCTTC
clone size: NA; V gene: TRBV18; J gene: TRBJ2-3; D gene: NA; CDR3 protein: CASSPPRRAWADTQYF; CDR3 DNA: TGTGCCAGCTCACCACCGCGGAGGGCATGGGCAGATACGCAGTATTTT
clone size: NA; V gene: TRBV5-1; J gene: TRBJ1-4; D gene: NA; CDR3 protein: CASRPGRVATNEKLFF; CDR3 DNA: TGCGCCAGCAGGCCGGGGAGGGTTGCAACTAATGAAAAACTGTTTTTT
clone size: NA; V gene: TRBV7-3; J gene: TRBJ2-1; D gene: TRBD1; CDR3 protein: CASSPKKTGTGVYNEQFF; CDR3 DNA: TGTGCCAGCAGCCCGAAAAAAACCGGGACAGGGGTTTACAATGAGCAGTTCTTC
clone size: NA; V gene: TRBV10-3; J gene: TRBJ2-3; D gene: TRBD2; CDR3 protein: CAISIISFSGRTTDTQYF; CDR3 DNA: TGTGCCATCAGCATAATTAGTTTTAGCGGGAGGACCACAGATACGCAGTATTTT
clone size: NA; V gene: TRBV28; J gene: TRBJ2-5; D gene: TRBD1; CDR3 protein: CASSFWTGGNQETQYF; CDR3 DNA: TGTGCCAGCAGTTTTTGGACAGGGGGTAACCAAGAGACCCAGTACTTC
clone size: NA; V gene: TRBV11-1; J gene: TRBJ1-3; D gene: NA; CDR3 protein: CASSLDNGASGNTIYF; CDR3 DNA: TGTGCCAGCAGCTTAGATAACGGTGCTTCTGGAAACACCATATATTTT
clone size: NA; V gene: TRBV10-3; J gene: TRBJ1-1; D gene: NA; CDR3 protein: CAISDQGNTEAFF; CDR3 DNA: TGTGCCATCAGTGATCAGGGGAACACTGAAGCTTTCTTT
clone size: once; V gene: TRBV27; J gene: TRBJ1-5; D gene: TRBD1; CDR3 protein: CASSFSGTGGWGNQPQHF; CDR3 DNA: TGTGCCAGCAGTTTCTCCGGGACAGGGGGCTGGGGCAATCAGCCCCAGCATTTT
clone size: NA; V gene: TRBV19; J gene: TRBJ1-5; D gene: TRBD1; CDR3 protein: CASSMAHRGALLAQHF; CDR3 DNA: TGTGCCAGTAGTATGGCTCACAGGGGCGCCCTTCTTGCCCAGCATTTT
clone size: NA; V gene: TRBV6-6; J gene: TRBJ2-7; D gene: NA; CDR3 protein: CASSLSDSWEQYF; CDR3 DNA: TGTGCCAGCAGTTTGTCAGATTCGTGGGAGCAGTACTTC
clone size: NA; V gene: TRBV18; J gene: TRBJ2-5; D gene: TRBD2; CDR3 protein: CASSPGSSGTQETQYF; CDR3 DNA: TGTGCCAGCTCCCCTGGGAGTAGCGGGACCCAAGAGACCCAGTACTTC
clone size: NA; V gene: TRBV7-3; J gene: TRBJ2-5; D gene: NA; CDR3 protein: CASSLGQQETQYF; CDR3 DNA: TGTGCCAGCAGCTTAGGACAGCAAGAGACCCAGTACTTC
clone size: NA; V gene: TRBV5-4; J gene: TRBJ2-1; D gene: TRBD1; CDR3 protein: CASSLVGSGGNEQFF; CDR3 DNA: TGTGCCAGCAGCTTGGTGGGGTCAGGGGGCAATGAGCAGTTCTTC
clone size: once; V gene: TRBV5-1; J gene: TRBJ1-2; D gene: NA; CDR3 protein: CASSQGLGNYGYTF; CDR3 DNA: TGCGCCAGCAGCCAAGGCCTGGGCAACTATGGCTACACCTTC
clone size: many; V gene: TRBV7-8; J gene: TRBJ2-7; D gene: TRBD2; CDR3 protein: CASSLPPGLAVYEQYF; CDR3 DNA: TGTGCCAGCAGCTTACCTCCGGGACTAGCTGTCTACGAGCAGTACTTC
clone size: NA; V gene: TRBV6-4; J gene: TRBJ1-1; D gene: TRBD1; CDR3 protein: CASSDGQGLEAFF; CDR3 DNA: TGTGCCAGCAGTGACGGACAGGGCCTAGAAGCTTTCTTT
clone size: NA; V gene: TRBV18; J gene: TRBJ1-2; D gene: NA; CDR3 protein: CASSPPQGNYGYTF; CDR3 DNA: TGTGCCAGCTCACCACCCCAGGGGAACTATGGCTACACCTTC
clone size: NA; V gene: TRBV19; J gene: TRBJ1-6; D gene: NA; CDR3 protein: CASPRRAGQTNSPLHF; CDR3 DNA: TGTGCCAGCCCACGTAGGGCAGGGCAAACGAATTCACCCCTCCACTTT
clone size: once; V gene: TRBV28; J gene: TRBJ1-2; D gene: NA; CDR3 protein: CATTGVVRGDYGYTF; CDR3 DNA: TGTGCCACCACTGGGGTGGTCAGGGGAGACTATGGCTACACCTTC
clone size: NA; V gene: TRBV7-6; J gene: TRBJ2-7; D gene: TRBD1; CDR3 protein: CASSLDRGPSYEQYF; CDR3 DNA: TGTGCCAGCAGCTTAGACAGGGGACCCTCCTACGAGCAGTACTTC
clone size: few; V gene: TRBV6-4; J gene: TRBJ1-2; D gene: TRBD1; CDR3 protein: CASRPRTGVYGYTF; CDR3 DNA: TGTGCCAGCAGACCACGGACAGGGGTCTATGGCTACACCTTC
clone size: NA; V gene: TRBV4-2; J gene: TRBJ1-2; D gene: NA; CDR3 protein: CASSHKVPGERVKGYTF; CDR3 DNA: TGTGCCAGCAGCCATAAAGTGCCAGGGGAGAGGGTGAAGGGCTACACCTTC
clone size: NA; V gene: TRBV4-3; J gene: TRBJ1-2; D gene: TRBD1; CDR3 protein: CASSQHPRGLDGYTF; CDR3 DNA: TGCGCCAGCAGCCAACATCCCAGGGGGCTGGATGGCTACACCTTC
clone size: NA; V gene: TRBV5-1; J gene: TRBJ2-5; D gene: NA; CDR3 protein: CASSLARSAGAGDGETQYF; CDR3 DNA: TGCGCCAGCAGCTTGGCCCGGTCGGCTGGGGCAGGGGATGGAGAGACCCAGTACTTC
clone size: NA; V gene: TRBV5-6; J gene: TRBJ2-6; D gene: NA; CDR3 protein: CASKRITGANVLTF; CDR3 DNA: TGTGCCAGCAAGAGGATAACGGGAGCCAACGTCCTGACTTTC
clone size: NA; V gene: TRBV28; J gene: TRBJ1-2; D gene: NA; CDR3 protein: CASSLSLGHGYTF; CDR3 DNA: TGTGCCAGCAGTTTAAGCTTGGGACACGGCTACACCTTC
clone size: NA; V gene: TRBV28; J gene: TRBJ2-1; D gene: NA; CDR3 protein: CASRPTGINEQFF; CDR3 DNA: TGTGCCAGCAGACCTACAGGGATCAATGAGCAGTTCTTC
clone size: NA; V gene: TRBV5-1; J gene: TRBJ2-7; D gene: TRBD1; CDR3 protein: CASSSGTGGEQYF; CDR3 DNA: TGCGCCAGCAGCAGTGGGACAGGGGGCGAGCAGTACTTC
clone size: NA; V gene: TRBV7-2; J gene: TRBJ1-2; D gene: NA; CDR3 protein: CASSSQVFYGYTF; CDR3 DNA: TGTGCCAGCAGCTCACAGGTCTTCTATGGCTACACCTTC
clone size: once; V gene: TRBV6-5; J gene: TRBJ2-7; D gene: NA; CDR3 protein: CASRETSYEQYF; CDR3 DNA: TGTGCCAGCAGAGAGACTAGCTACGAGCAGTACTTC
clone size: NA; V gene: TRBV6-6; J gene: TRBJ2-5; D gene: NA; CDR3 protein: CASSYSRDETQYF; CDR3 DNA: TGTGCCAGCAGTTACTCTAGAGATGAGACCCAGTACTTC
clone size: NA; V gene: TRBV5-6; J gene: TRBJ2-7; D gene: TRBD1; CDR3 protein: CASSQRPEQGAYEQYF; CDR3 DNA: TGTGCCAGCAGCCAGCGTCCCGAACAGGGGGCCTACGAGCAGTACTTC
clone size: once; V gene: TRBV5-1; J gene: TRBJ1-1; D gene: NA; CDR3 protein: CASSWDNTNTEAFF; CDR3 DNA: TGCGCCAGCAGCTGGGACAACACGAACACTGAAGCTTTCTTT
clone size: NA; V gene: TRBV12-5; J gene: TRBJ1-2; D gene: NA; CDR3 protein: CASVSQGNYGYTF; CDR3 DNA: TGTGCTAGTGTTTCCCAGGGCAACTATGGCTACACCTTC
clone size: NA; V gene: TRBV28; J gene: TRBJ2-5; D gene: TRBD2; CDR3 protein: CATWRTSGAQETQYF; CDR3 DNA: TGTGCCACCTGGAGGACTAGCGGGGCACAAGAGACCCAGTACTTC
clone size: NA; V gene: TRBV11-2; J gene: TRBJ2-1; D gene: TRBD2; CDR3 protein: CASSGTSGGSEQFF; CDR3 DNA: TGTGCCAGCAGCGGGACTAGCGGGGGGAGTGAGCAGTTCTTC
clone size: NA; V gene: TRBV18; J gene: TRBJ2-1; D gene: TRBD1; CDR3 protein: CASSLDRVLSEQFF; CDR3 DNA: TGTGCCAGCTCACTAGACAGGGTCCTCAGTGAGCAGTTCTTC
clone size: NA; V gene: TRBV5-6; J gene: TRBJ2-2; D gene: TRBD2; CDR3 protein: CASSLGWTSRTGELFF; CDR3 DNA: TGTGCCAGCAGCCTCGGATGGACTAGCCGGACCGGGGAGCTGTTTTTT
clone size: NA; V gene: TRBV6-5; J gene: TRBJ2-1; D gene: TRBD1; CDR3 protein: CASRPRTGEYEQFF; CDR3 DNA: TGTGCCAGCAGGCCAAGGACAGGGGAGTATGAGCAGTTCTTC
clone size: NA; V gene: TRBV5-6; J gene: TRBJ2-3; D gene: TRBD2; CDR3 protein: CASSSGLAGVLDTQYF; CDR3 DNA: TGTGCCAGCAGCTCGGGACTAGCGGGGGTTCTAGATACGCAGTATTTT